Following are 30 T cell receptor beta chains from one sample sequenced in a study of shared clonotypes between healthy human individuals. Using immunoSEQ multiplex PCR, the repertoire was profiled, and TCRdb retains in-frame clones only, with some absent. The sample lists roughly 650,000 clones; less than 98% were seen once. The specimen sequenced was naive CD4+ T cells sorted from blood. Subset described: CD45RA+ positively selected. The receptor source for this set is a woman younger than 45 in good health.

The chain joins TRBV2 to TRBJ2-7, with D perhaps TRBD2 (6 bases). Trimming removed 3 bases at V and 0 bases at J, with 12 bases between. In germline, CDR1 is SNHLY, CDR2 FYNNEI. The CDR3 is 15 amino acids. CDR3 sequence: CASSDWTTDSYEQYF. CDR3 sequence (DNA): TGTGCCAGCAGTGACTGGACTACCGACTCCTACGAGCAGTACTTC. The full variable domain, completed using reference TRBV2 and TRBJ2-7, is EPEVTQTPSHQVTQMGQEVILRCVPISNHLYFYWYRQILGQKVEFLVSFYNNEISEKSEIFDDQFSVERPDGSNFTLKIRSTKLEDSAMYFCASSDWTTDSYEQYFGPGTRLTVT.

CDR3 protein: CASSQERGQSYGYTF. In nucleotides, the CDR3 is TGCGCCAGCAGCCAAGAACGCGGACAGTCTTATGGCTACACCTTC. The V call is TRBV4-1, the J call TRBJ1-2, with D tentatively TRBD1 (6 bases). Germline V CDR1 and CDR2: MGHRA, YSYEKL. CDR3 length: 15 residues. The ends were cut back, 0 bases at V and 5 bases at J, with 13 bases in the middle.

V and J are TRBV5-1 and TRBJ2-3; unclear D gene. The CDR3 extends over 13 amino acids. Trimming stripped 2 bases from V and 6 bases from J, with 10 bases between. CDR1 SGHRS and CDR2 YFSETQ come from the germline V gene. The CDR3: CASSFLTMDTQYF. The CDR3 coding sequence is TGCGCCAGCAGCTTTTTAACGATGGATACGCAGTATTTT.

The chain is built from TRBV7-8 and TRBJ1-2; 10 positions agree with TRBD1. This CDR3 is 15 amino acids long. Germline V gives CDR1 SGHVS, CDR2 FQNEAQ. The J segment lost 4 bases and the V segment lost 5 bases, leaving 7 bases of the junction unmatched. The CDR3: CASSTGTGDGYGYTF. In DNA, the CDR3 is TGTGCCAGCAGCACCGGGACAGGGGATGGCTATGGCTACACCTTC.

The rearrangement joins TRBV19 to TRBJ2-7; D could derive from TRBD1 or TRBD2 (5 bases each). Trimming stripped 6 bases from V and 0 bases from J, with 18 bases between. This CDR3 is built from 16 residues. The germline V gene has CDR1 LNHDA and CDR2 SQIVND (reference sequence). CDR3 DNA sequence: TGTGCCAGTAGAGAATCCGGGGCAGACCTCTCCTACGAGCAGTACTTC. It encodes CASRESGADLSYEQYF. Complete variable domain (other parts from reference TRBV19 and TRBJ2-7): DGGITQSPKYLFRKEGQNVTLSCEQNLNHDAMYWYRQDPGQGLRLIYYSQIVNDFQKGDIAEGYSVSREKKESFPLTVTSAQKNPTAFYLCASRESGADLSYEQYFGPGTRLTVT.

With regard to this clone: This sample includes further DNA sequences coding for the same CDR3. This chain joins TRBV2 and TRBJ1-2, with TRBD1 identical over 10 bases. V trimming: 4 bases; J trimming: 5 bases; junction bases outside the gene matches: 1. CDR3 length equals 13 residues. CDR1 and CDR2 (germline): SNHLY, FYNNEI. The CDR3 sequence is CASSGTGGYGYTF. The CDR3, as DNA: TGTGCCAGCAGTGGGACAGGGGGGTATGGCTACACCTTC.

CDR3 region: CASKAQPPQETQYF. CDR3 DNA sequence: TGTGCCAGCAAAGCACAGCCCCCGCAAGAGACCCAGTACTTC. J is TRBJ2-5 and V is TRBV5-5; D uncertain. CDR3 size: 14 residues. Per germline, CDR1 SGHKS and CDR2 YYEKEE (reference sequence). Trimming pared 6 bases from V and 2 bases from J, leaving 14 bases between. The full variable domain, completed using reference TRBV5-5 and TRBJ2-5, is DAGVTQSPTHLIKTRGQQVTLRCSPISGHKSVSWYQQVLGQGPQFIFQYYEKEERGRGNFPDRFSARQFPNYSSELNVNALLLGDSALYLCASKAQPPQETQYFGPGTRLLVL.

The V gene is TRBV18, the J gene TRBJ2-3, with D unclear. The V end lost 3 bases, the J end lost 3 bases, and 7 bases lay between the germline ends. Germline lookup yields CDR1 KGHSH and CDR2 LQKENI. This CDR3 is built from 13 residues. In DNA form, the CDR3 reads TGTGCCAGCTCACCGTATATGACAGATACGCAGTATTTT. Residues: CASSPYMTDTQYF.

This clone was observed a single time. The CDR3, as DNA: TGTGCCAGCAGCCGCGGGCGGACGACTGAAGCTTTCTTT. It translates to CASSRGRTTEAFF. This chain joins TRBV7-9 and TRBJ1-1; D unclear. This CDR3 is built from 13 residues. The V end lost 5 bases, the J end lost 5 bases, and 12 bases lay between the germline ends. Germline V CDR1 and CDR2: SEHNR, FQNEAQ (reference sequence).

A single count supports this clone. This chain's CDR3 is CAWSHGGSVPPGELFF. The CDR3 DNA sequence: TGTGCCTGGAGCCATGGGGGGTCCGTCCCCCCCGGGGAGCTGTTTTTT. The V gene is TRBV30, the J gene TRBJ2-2; a possible D gene is TRBD2 (6 bases). Trimming took 3 bases from V and 6 from J, leaving 20 bases between them. Germline-derived CDR1 and CDR2 are GTSNPN and SVGIG (reference sequence). This CDR3 has 16 residues.

In DNA, the CDR3 is TGTGCCAGCAGCTTAACCGGGAGAACATTAGGGGCAGATACGCAGTATTTT. Protein: CASSLTGRTLGADTQYF. V usage is TRBV13 and J usage is TRBJ2-3; TRBD2 is a possible D gene (6 bases). Germline values: CDR1 PRHDT, CDR2 FYEKMQ (reference sequence). This CDR3 has 17 residues. V was trimmed by 2 bases and J by 4 bases, leaving 19 bases between them.

This clone was seen a handful of times. This sequence joins TRBV11-3 and TRBJ2-1; no clear D gene. The CDR3 length is 13 residues. Trimming cost V 3 bases and J 7 bases, with 10 bases left between them. CDR1 is SGHNT, CDR2 YENEEA, per germline. The DNA for the CDR3 is TGTGCCAGCAGCTTGATAGCAGCGAATGAGCAGTTCTTC. Its protein product is CASSLIAANEQFF.

CDR3 residues: CASSLMGGVTEAFF. Here the CDR3 DNA reads TGTGCCAGCAGCTTAATGGGGGGCGTCACTGAAGCTTTCTTT. This chain joins TRBV7-8 and TRBJ1-1; D possibly corresponds to TRBD1 (6 bases). The CDR3 is 14 amino acids. V lost 2 bases, J lost 4 bases, and 11 bases lay in between. Germline V gene data show CDR1 as SGHVS and CDR2 as FQNEAQ.

The chain employs TRBV7-9 and TRBJ2-5, with D possibly matching TRBD2 (6 bases). Germline V lookup: CDR1 SEHNR, CDR2 FQNEAQ (reference sequence). V lost 6 bases and J lost 3, with 8 bases in between. The CDR3 runs to 12 residues. The CDR3 spells CASSWGEETQYF. CDR3 nucleotide sequence: TGTGCCAGCAGTTGGGGGGAAGAGACCCAGTACTTC.

This rearrangement joins TRBV6-1 to TRBJ2-1, with TRBD2 identical over 7 bases. V was pared by 5 bases and J by 5 bases, with 9 bases of the junction left unmatched. This CDR3 is built from 15 residues. Germline values: CDR1 MNHNS, CDR2 SASEGT. CDR3 nucleotide sequence: TGTGCCAGCAGTATAGGACTAGTAGGGAACAATGAGCAGTTCTTC. Protein sequence: CASSIGLVGNNEQFF.

The chain couples TRBV28 to TRBJ1-4; D might be TRBD1 (5 bases). CDR1 MDHEN and CDR2 SYDVKM come from the germline V gene. The V end was cut by 3 bases, the J end by 4 bases, with 12 bases between. The CDR3 sequence is 15 residues long. CDR3 DNA sequence: TGTGCCAGCAGTTTGGGTTCGACAGTTAATGAAAAACTGTTTTTT. Translation gives CASSLGSTVNEKLFF.

This chain uses TRBV14 with TRBJ2-3, with D possibly being TRBD1 (5 bases). The CDR3 spans 16 residues. Trimming removed 1 base from V and 2 bases from J, with 13 bases in between. Germline V gene sequence: CDR1 SGHDN, CDR2 FVKESK. The CDR3: CASSQGQFGATDTQYF. CDR3 DNA sequence: TGTGCCAGCAGCCAAGGACAGTTTGGTGCCACAGATACGCAGTATTTT.

This chain joins TRBV7-2 and TRBJ2-7, with 7 positions matching TRBD2. There are 15 residues in the CDR3. The V gene end was trimmed by 4 bases and the J gene end by 2 bases; junction bases not matched to a gene: 8. Per the germline V gene, CDR1 is SGHTA and CDR2 is FQGNSA. The CDR3 nucleotides are TGTGCCAGCAGCTCTACGGAGCGGGGCCCCTACGAGCAGTACTTC. It encodes CASSSTERGPYEQYF. Full variable domain (rest looked up from reference TRBV7-2 and TRBJ2-7): GAGVSQSPSNKVTEKGKDVELRCDPISGHTALYWYRQSLGQGLEFLIYFQGNSAPDKSGLPSDRFSAERTGGSVSTLTIQRTQQEDSAVYLCASSSTERGPYEQYFGPGTRLTVT.

The chain carries TRBV28 and TRBJ2-5, with D unresolved. The end of the DNA is better explained by TRBJ2-7, so the J call may be wrong. The CDR3 is 13 residues long. The V gene's germline CDR1 is MDHEN and CDR2 SYDVKM. The CDR3 loop is CASSSPPVHEQYF. The DNA of the CDR3 is TGTGCCAGCAGTTCGCCTCCCGTGCACGAGCAGTACTTC.

V is TRBV7-2 and J is TRBJ2-1, with TRBD2 identical over 12 bases. V was clipped by 1 base and J by 7 bases; unmatched bases: 8. Germline V gives CDR1 SGHTA, CDR2 FQGNSA. The CDR3 covers 17 residues. In DNA form, the CDR3 reads TGTGCCAGCAGCTTAGACCGACTAGCGGGAGCTCGTAATGAGCAGTTCTTC. Amino acids: CASSLDRLAGARNEQFF. The full variable domain, completed using reference TRBV7-2 and TRBJ2-1, is GAGVSQSPSNKVTEKGKDVELRCDPISGHTALYWYRQSLGQGLEFLIYFQGNSAPDKSGLPSDRFSAERTGGSVSTLTIQRTQQEDSAVYLCASSLDRLAGARNEQFFGPGTRLTVL.

J is TRBJ1-5 and V is TRBV7-9, with 11 bases fitting TRBD1. Trimming cost V 5 bases and J 7 bases; bases outside gene matches: 4. The CDR3 covers 14 residues. CDR1 SEHNR and CDR2 FQNEAQ come from the germline V gene (reference sequence). This CDR3 is CASSPGTGGQPQHF. In nucleotides, the CDR3 is TGTGCCAGCAGCCCCGGGACAGGGGGGCAGCCCCAGCATTTT. Full variable domain (missing parts from reference TRBV7-9 and TRBJ1-5): DTGVSQNPRHKITKRGQNVTFRCDPISEHNRLYWYRQTLGQGPEFLTYFQNEAQLEKSRLLSDRFSAERPKGSFSTLEIQRTEQGDSAMYLCASSPGTGGQPQHFGDGTRLSIL.

The chain has TRBV6-5 and TRBJ1-3; TRBD1 aligns across 7 bases. The germline gives CDR1 MNHEY, CDR2 SVGAGI. This CDR3 has 15 amino acids. V lost 6 bases and J lost 2; bases outside the gene matches: 7. The DNA of the CDR3 is TGTGCCAGCAGCCTCGGGACAGACGCTGGAAACACCATATATTTT. Translating gives CASSLGTDAGNTIYF.

The chain has TRBV10-3 and TRBJ2-1; 9 bases are shared with TRBD1. J lost 7 bases, V lost 7 bases, and 5 bases had no gene match. Germline CDR1 is ENHRY and CDR2 is SYGVKD. The CDR3 totals 13 residues. Here the CDR3 reads CAINRDRANEQFF. The CDR3, as DNA: TGTGCCATCAATCGGGACAGGGCGAATGAGCAGTTCTTC.

V is TRBV20-1 and J is TRBJ2-1, with TRBD2 as a possible D gene (6 bases). Per the germline V gene, CDR1 is DFQATT and CDR2 is SNEGSKA (reference sequence). The CDR3 consists of 11 residues. V gave up 6 bases and J gave up 12 bases, with 15 bases separating them. The CDR3 spells CSAPGRESQFF. As DNA, the CDR3 is TGCAGTGCCCCTGGCCGGGAGTCGCAGTTCTTC.

The chain is built from TRBV6-1 and TRBJ2-3; D may be TRBD1 (6 bases). The CDR3 totals 15 residues. Trimming left V 7 bases short and J 10 bases short, with 24 bases between. Germline lookup yields CDR1 MNHNS and CDR2 SASEGT. As DNA, the CDR3 is TGTGCCAGCATGAAGGGGGTTGGAACACAGGAGTCGCAGTATTTT. Translated, it gives CASMKGVGTQESQYF.

The chain links TRBV6-4 to TRBJ1-5; 10 bases match TRBD1. Losses at the gene ends were 6 bases for V and 5 bases for J; bases not matched to a gene: 10. Germline V gene data show CDR1 as MRHNA and CDR2 as SNTAGT. The length of the CDR3 is 16 residues. The CDR3 bases are TGTGCCAGCAGCACAACCACAGACAGGGGGCATCAGCCCCAGCATTTT. This sequence encodes CASSTTTDRGHQPQHF.

The rearrangement uses TRBV5-4 and TRBJ1-6; 7 nucleotides agree with TRBD1. Trimming removed 6 bases from V and 0 bases from J; junction bases left unmatched: 9. The V gene's germline CDR1 is SGHNT and CDR2 YYREEE (reference sequence). The CDR3 runs 17 residues. The CDR3 loop reads CASKTQQGSSYNSPLHF. The CDR3 region has the DNA TGTGCCAGCAAAACTCAACAGGGGAGCTCCTATAATTCACCCCTCCACTTT.

The chain carries TRBV2 and TRBJ1-4; the D is unclear. Deletions cut 6 bases from V and 5 bases from J, with 13 bases between. CDR1 SNHLY and CDR2 FYNNEI come from the germline V gene. This CDR3 region has 14 residues. CDR3 sequence (DNA): TGTGCCAGCAGATTACACGGACCGAATGAAAAACTGTTTTTT. As protein: CASRLHGPNEKLFF.

This chain uses TRBV7-1 with TRBJ1-5; D unclear. TRBV7-1 is an open reading frame whose function is uncertain. The CDR3 sequence is 14 residues long. The germline V and J ends were trimmed by 4 bases and 9 bases, with 16 bases remaining between them. The CDR3 nucleotides are TGTGCCAGCAGCTTAGCGCATCCATCCGGGCCCCAGCATTTT. Protein sequence: CASSLAHPSGPQHF.

The rearrangement joins TRBV19 to TRBJ1-4; D unclear. Trimming shortened V by 3 bases and J by 6 bases, and 11 bases separated the two germline ends. This CDR3 is 14 amino acids long. Germline V gene data show CDR1 as LNHDA and CDR2 as SQIVND (reference sequence). CDR3: CASSISSADEKLFF. Here the CDR3 DNA reads TGTGCCAGTAGTATTTCGTCAGCTGATGAAAAACTGTTTTTT.